Detailed here is one TCR beta chain. Its target is not known. This record comes from a study of graft-versus-host responses after intestinal transplantation. Study at large: All recipients were given anti-thymocyte globulin induction, and tacrolimus and steroids were then administered for three to four years. Study results and caveats: Individuals carrying graft-donor T cell macrochimerism showed high graft-versus-host to host-versus-graft clonal ratios in allografts. GvH clone levels peaked in circulation, and this peak was associated with early post-transplant HvG declines. In recipient marrow, GvH clones were found, and some appeared first in ileum or blood.

The length of the CDR3 is 15 residues. V gave up 6 bases and J gave up 1 base, with 15 bases separating them. CDR1 and CDR2 from the germline V gene are SEHNR and FQNEAQ (reference sequence). The data were produced by immunoSEQ multiplex PCR, yet TCRdb's version contains in-frame clones alone and is incomplete. This table holds fewer than 95,000 clones, 90% to 95% found once. The rearrangement uses TRBV7-9 and TRBJ1-1, with D possibly TRBD1 on 5 matching bases. This receptor was identified in a human donor who received an intestinal transplant. The source material was unstimulated CD8+ T cells sorted from spleen or lymph node cells, sampled before intestinal transplant. The CDR3 spells CASRPGGDGNTEAFF. The CDR3 DNA sequence: TGTGCCAGCAGACCAGGCGGGGACGGGAACACTGAAGCTTTCTTT.